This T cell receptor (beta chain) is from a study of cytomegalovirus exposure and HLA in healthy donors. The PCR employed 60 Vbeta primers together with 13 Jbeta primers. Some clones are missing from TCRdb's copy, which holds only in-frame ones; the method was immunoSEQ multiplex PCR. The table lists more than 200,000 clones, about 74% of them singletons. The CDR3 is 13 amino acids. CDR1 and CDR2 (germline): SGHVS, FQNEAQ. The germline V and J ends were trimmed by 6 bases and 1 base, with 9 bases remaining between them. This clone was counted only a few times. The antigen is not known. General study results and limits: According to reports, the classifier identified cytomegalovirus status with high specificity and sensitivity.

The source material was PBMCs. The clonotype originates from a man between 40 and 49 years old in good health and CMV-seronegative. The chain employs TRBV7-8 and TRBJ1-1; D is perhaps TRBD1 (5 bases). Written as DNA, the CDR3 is TGTGCCAGCAGAGGGGCAGAGAACACTGAAGCTTTCTTT. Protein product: CASRGAENTEAFF.